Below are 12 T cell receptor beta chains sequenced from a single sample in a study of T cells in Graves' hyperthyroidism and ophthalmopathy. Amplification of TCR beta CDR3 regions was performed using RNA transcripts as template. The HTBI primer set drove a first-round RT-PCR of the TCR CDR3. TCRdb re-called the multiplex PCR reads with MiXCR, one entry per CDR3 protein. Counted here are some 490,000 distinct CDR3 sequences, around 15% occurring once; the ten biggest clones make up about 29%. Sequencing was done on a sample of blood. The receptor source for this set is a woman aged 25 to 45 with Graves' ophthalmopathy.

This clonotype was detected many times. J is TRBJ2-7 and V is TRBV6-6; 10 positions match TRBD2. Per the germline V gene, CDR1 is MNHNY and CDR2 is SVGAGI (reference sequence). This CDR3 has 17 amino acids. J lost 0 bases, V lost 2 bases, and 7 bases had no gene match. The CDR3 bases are TGTGCCAGCAGTTACGTAGGACTAGCGGACCCCTCCTACGAGCAGTACTTC. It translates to CASSYVGLADPSYEQYF.

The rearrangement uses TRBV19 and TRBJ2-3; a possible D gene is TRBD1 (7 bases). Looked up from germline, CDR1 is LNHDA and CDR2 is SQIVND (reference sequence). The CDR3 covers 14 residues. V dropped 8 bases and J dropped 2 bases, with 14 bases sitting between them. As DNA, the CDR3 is TGTGCCAGTCGTCAGGGGGGTCCCACAGATACGCAGTATTTT. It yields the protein CASRQGGPTDTQYF.

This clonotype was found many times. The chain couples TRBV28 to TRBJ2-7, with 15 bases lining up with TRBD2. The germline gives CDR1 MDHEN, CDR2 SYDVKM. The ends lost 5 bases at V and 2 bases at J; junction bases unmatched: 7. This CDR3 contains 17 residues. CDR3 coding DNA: TGTGCCAGCAGTACCGGGACTAGCGGGAGGATGGCCTACGAGCAGTACTTC. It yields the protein CASSTGTSGRMAYEQYF. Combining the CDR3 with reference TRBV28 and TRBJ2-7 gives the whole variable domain DVKVTQSSRYLVKRTGEKVFLECVQDMDHENMFWYRQDPGLGLRLIYFSYDVKMKEKGDIPEGYSVSREKKERFSLILESASTNQTSMYLCASSTGTSGRMAYEQYFGPGTRLTVT.

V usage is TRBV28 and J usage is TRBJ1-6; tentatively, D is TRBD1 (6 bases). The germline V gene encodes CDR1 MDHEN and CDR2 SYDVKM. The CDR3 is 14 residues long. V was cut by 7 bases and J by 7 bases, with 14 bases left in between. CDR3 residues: CASIMGTKNSPLHF. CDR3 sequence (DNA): TGTGCCAGCATCATGGGGACAAAGAATTCACCCCTCCACTTT.

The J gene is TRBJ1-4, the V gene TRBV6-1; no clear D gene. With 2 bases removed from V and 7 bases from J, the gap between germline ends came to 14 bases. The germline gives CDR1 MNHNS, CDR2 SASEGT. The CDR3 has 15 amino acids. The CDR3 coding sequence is TGTGCCAGCAGTGAATCTGTAGGCTTTGGTGAAAAACTGTTTTTT. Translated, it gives CASSESVGFGEKLFF.

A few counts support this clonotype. CDR3 bases: TGCAGTGCTAGTGCCTACGGGAGCCGCGCCTGGGAGCAGTACTTC. Translation: CSASAYGSRAWEQYF. The chain is built from TRBV20-1 and TRBJ2-7, with D maybe TRBD2 (6 bases). Trimming took 3 bases from V and 7 from J, leaving 22 bases between them. The germline V gene has CDR1 DFQATT and CDR2 SNEGSKA (reference sequence). CDR3 length: 15 amino acids.

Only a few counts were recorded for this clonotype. This CDR3 is CASSYSPYYAGKETQYF. In nucleotides, the CDR3 is TGTGCCAGCAGTTACTCGCCCTACTATGCAGGGAAAGAGACCCAGTACTTC. The chain recombines TRBV6-5 with TRBJ2-5; D might be TRBD1 (5 bases). The CDR3 is 17 amino acids. CDR1 and CDR2 from the germline V gene are MNHEY and SVGAGI. The V gene lost 0 bases and the J gene lost 3 bases, with 17 bases spanning the gap.

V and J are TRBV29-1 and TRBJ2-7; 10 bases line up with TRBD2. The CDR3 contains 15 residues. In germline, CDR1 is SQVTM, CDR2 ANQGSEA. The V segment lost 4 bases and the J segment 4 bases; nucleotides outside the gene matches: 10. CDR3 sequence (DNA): TGCAGCGTTGGGCCTAGCGGGGGCATTACGTACGAGCAGTACTTC. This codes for CSVGPSGGITYEQYF.

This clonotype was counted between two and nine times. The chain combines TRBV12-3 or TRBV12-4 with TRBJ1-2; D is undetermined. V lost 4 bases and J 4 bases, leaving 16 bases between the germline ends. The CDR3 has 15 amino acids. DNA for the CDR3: TGTGCCAGCAGTTCAACACTTAGAATGGGCTATGGCTACACCTTC. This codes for CASSSTLRMGYGYTF.

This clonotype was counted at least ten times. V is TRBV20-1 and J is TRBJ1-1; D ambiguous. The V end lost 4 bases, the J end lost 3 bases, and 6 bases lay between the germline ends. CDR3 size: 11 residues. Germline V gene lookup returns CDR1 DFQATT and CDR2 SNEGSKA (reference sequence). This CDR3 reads CSANTYTEAFF. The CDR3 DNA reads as TGCAGTGCTAATACTTACACTGAAGCTTTCTTT.

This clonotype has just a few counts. CDR3 DNA sequence: TGTGCCAGCAGCCTCATCGGCAGGACGGAAGGGGCTTTCTTT. Translated: CASSLIGRTEGAFF. The chain recombines TRBV28 with TRBJ1-1; no firm D call. This CDR3 region has 14 residues. Trimming removed 6 bases from V and 11 bases from J, with 22 bases in between. CDR1 and CDR2 from the germline V gene are MDHEN and SYDVKM.

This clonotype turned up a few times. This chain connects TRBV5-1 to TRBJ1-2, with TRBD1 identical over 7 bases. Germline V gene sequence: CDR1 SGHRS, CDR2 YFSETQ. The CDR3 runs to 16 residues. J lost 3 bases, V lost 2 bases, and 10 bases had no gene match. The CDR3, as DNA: TGCGCCAGCAGCTTAAGCCCGGACAGGCCGGACTATGGCTACACCTTC. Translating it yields CASSLSPDRPDYGYTF.